This TCR beta chain stems from a study of breast tumors, draining lymph nodes, adjacent tissues (dated by TCRdb to the mid-2010s). Notes on the research overall: In breast cancer patients, the study compared the TCR beta repertoires of tumor, adjacent nontumor tissue and axillary lymph nodes. The study aimed to assess the relationships and possible T-cell exchange between tumor, surrounding tissue and draining lymph node repertoires in human breast cancer. What the work shows at the level of the full study, not this receptor alone: The data were considered consistent with most tumor T cells being derived from the lymph node and subsequently expanding within tumor tissue. Tumors showed preferential V and J gene usage, and their T-cell repertoire diversity fell below that of lymph nodes yet above that of nontumor tissue. Tumor and nontumor tissue repertoires were found to be significantly more similar in luminal-like than in basal-like breast cancer. The conclusion that tumor T cells originate in lymph nodes was framed as consistent with a hypothesis rather than directly demonstrated.

The axillary draining lymph nodes of breast cancer patients were the source of the lymph node samples. The CDR3 covers 13 residues, taking in both the cysteine and the phenylalanine. Only CDR3 DNA is held: 39 bases, read in frame from base 1. Reading the germline V gene gives CDR1 LGHNA and CDR2 YSLEER. V ends up 4 bases short and J 9 bases short, with an unmatched junction base count of 1. This clonotype was observed many times. No cognate antigen has been identified for it. No much larger clone exists at a distance of one base, and base qualities are not known. The run used an Illumina HiSeq 2000. TCR beta chain libraries were generated by multiplex PCR amplification. The amplified TCR beta chain products were analyzed by high-throughput sequencing. TCRdb handled the public reads itself, with Q25 trimming in fastp and clone calling in MiXCR, and kept productive beta chains. Each CDR3 protein appears once, grouped with its most common genes and DNA. In this sample the table shows approximately 230,000 distinct CDR3 sequences, less than 45% of which occur a single time. The ten largest clones take up roughly 3.5% of the sample.

The sequence came from a female donor with breast cancer. Some clones in this sample may be carry-over from other donors' samples. Sequenced material: axillary lymph node tissue. Recombination linked TRBV4-3 to TRBJ1-6; the central 9 bases match TRBD1. The CDR3 here reads CASSRDRVSPLHF. The bases are TGCGCCAGCAGCCGGGACAGGGTTTCACCCCTCCACTTT.